This T cell receptor (beta chain) was captured by sequencing in a study of CD8 T cells in ankylosing spondylitis. Each CDR3 protein gets one entry after TCRdb re-called the 5' RACE reads with MiXCR. The sample contains around 7,000 distinct CDR3 sequences, around 2.8% of which appear only once. Germline values: CDR1 LGHDT, CDR2 YNNKEL (reference sequence). Unmatched junction bases numbered 13, after V lost 5 bases and J lost 4 bases. This CDR3 has 19 residues. This clonotype was recorded at least ten times. The V gene is TRBV3-1, the J gene TRBJ2-1; 14 bases align to TRBD2. Sequencing was performed on blood, either unsorted or a sorted T cell fraction (not recorded which). The source of this sequence is a female donor with ankylosing spondylitis or in good health (not recorded which). The CDR3 here is CASSAPRLAGGPEYNEQFF. DNA for the CDR3: TGTGCCAGCAGCGCACCCAGACTAGCGGGAGGGCCCGAATACAATGAGCAGTTCTTC.